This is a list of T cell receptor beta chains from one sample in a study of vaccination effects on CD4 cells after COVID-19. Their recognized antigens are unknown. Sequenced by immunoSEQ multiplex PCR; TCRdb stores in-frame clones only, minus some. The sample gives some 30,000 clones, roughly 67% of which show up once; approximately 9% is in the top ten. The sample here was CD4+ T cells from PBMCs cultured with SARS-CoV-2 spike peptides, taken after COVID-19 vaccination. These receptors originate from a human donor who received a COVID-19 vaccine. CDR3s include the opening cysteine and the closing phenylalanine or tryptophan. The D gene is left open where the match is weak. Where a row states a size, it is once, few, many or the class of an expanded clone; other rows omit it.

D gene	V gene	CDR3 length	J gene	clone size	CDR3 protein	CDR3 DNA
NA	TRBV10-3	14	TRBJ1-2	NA	CAISEYQTEDGYTF	TGTGCCATCAGTGAGTATCAGACGGAGGATGGCTACACCTTC
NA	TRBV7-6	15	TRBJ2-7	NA	CASSLTPQSSYEQYF	TGTGCCAGCAGCTTGACTCCCCAAAGCTCCTACGAGCAGTACTTC
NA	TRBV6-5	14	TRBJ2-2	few	CASSDTANTGELFF	TGTGCCAGCAGCGATACAGCGAACACCGGGGAGCTGTTTTTT
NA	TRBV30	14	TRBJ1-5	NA	CAWSIIGGNQPQHF	TGTGCCTGGAGCATTATCGGAGGCAATCAGCCCCAGCATTTT
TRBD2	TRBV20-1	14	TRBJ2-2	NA	CSASGLVNTGELFF	TGCAGTGCTAGTGGACTAGTGAACACCGGGGAGCTGTTTTTT
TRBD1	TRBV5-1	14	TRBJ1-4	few	CASSDGTVGEKLFF	TGCGCCAGCAGCGACGGGACAGTTGGTGAAAAACTGTTTTTT
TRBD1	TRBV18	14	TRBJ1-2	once	CASTPGTGGNGYTF	TGTGCCAGCACGCCCGGGACAGGGGGCAATGGCTACACCTTC
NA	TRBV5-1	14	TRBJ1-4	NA	CASSLRTRNEKLFF	TGCGCCAGCAGCTTAAGGACAAGGAATGAAAAACTGTTTTTT
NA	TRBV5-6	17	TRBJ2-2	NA	CASSVTGFTRNTGELFF	TGTGCCAGCAGCGTAACAGGGTTTACGAGGAACACCGGGGAGCTGTTTTTT
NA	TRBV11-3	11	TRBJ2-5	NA	CASSLGETQYF	TGTGCCAGCAGCTTAGGGGAGACCCAGTACTTC
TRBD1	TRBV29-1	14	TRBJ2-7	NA	CSVEVSGQAYEQYF	TGCAGCGTTGAAGTCTCAGGACAGGCCTACGAGCAGTACTTC